The 5 T cell receptor beta chains listed next were all sequenced from one sample in a study of CD4 T cells in relation to SARS-CoV-2 and coronaviruses. These receptors have no identified antigens. The unexposed donors gave CD4+ T cells in about 2010-2019, prior to COVID-19. Isolation of CD4+ T cells took place after 10 days in culture. Clones were sequenced by immunoSEQ multiplex PCR, and TCRdb holds only the in-frame ones, with some missing. In the table there are tens of thousands of clones, around 76% of which are singletons. The sample consisted of CD4+ T cells from PBMCs, cultured in vitro. The receptors here all came from a human donor in good health.

This clone has a handful of counts. The J gene is TRBJ1-3, the V gene TRBV3-1 (or the pseudogene TRBV3-2); no reliable D call. Germline V gene data show CDR1 as LGHDT and CDR2 as YNNKEL (reference sequence). V lost 1 base, J lost 7 bases, and 8 bases lay in between. The CDR3 runs 13 residues. CDR3 amino acids: CASSQAEGNTIYF. The CDR3 DNA is TGTGCCAGCAGCCAAGCAGAGGGTAACACCATATATTTT.

This clone has a handful of counts. The chain carries TRBV5-4 and TRBJ1-1, with a possible D match to TRBD1 (6 bases). This CDR3 contains 13 residues. Per the germline V gene, CDR1 is SGHNT and CDR2 is YYREEE (reference sequence). V lost 0 bases and J 10 bases, leaving 13 bases between the germline ends. The CDR3 region has the DNA TGTGCCAGCAGCTTGGGCCTGGACAGCTCAGCTTTCTTT. It is translated as CASSLGLDSSAFF.

The J gene is TRBJ1-3, the V gene TRBV28, with D possibly matching TRBD1 (5 bases). The CDR3 contains 15 residues. CDR1 and CDR2 (germline): MDHEN, SYDVKM. V was cut by 3 bases and J by 5 bases, with 14 bases left in between. CDR3 in DNA: TGTGCCAGCAGTTTGGGGGACGTTAACCGAAACACCATATATTTT. Amino acids: CASSLGDVNRNTIYF.

This clone has a handful of counts. The chain joins TRBV5-1 to TRBJ2-1; 12 nucleotides agree with TRBD2. The CDR3 has 15 amino acids. V lost 3 bases, J lost 6 bases, and 4 bases stayed unmatched. Germline assignment: CDR1 SGHRS and CDR2 YFSETQ. This CDR3 reads CASSSGLAGINEQFF. CDR3 in DNA: TGCGCCAGCAGCTCGGGACTAGCGGGTATCAATGAGCAGTTCTTC. The full variable domain, rest sourced from reference TRBV5-1 and TRBJ2-1, is KAGVTQTPRYLIKTRGQQVTLSCSPISGHRSVSWYQQTPGQGLQFLFEYFSETQRNKGNFPGRFSGRQFSNSRSEMNVSTLELGDSALYLCASSSGLAGINEQFFGPGTRLTVL.

The chain combines TRBV6-6 with TRBJ1-3, with D hard to call. The CDR3 runs to 15 residues. Germline CDR1 and CDR2: MNHNY and SVGAGI (reference sequence). V shed 6 bases and J shed 4 bases, with 16 bases lying between them. The CDR3 loop reads CASRFGAGAGNTIYF. The DNA of the CDR3 is TGTGCCAGCAGGTTTGGTGCGGGAGCAGGAAACACCATATATTTT.